This passage covers 30 T cell receptor beta chains from one sample sequenced in a study of siplizumab effects on memory and regulatory T cells. Here immunoSEQ multiplex PCR was the method, and the copy in TCRdb shows in-frame clones only, minus some. The sample shows about 40,000 clones, about 90% of them seen only once. Sequenced sample: naive CD4+ T cells sorted from blood. Receptors were obtained from a human donor in good health.

CDR3 loop: CASSWGDNQGANEKLFF. The CDR3 DNA follows: TGCGCCAGCAGCTGGGGGGACAACCAAGGAGCTAATGAAAAACTGTTTTTT. The rearrangement links TRBV5-1 to TRBJ1-4; D possibly corresponds to TRBD1 (6 bases). Trimming shortened V by 3 bases and J by 3 bases, and 18 bases separated the two germline ends. CDR3 length: 17 amino acids. Looked up from germline, CDR1 is SGHRS and CDR2 is YFSETQ.

The V call is TRBV19, the J call TRBJ1-3, with no clear D. Per the germline V gene, CDR1 is LNHDA and CDR2 is SQIVND (reference sequence). V was cut by 4 bases and J by 0 bases, with 16 bases left in between. This CDR3 spans 17 amino acids. This CDR3 is CASSRNQGRISGNTIYF. CDR3 sequence (DNA): TGTGCCAGTAGTAGGAATCAAGGACGGATCTCTGGAAACACCATATATTTT.

This chain joins TRBV5-1 and TRBJ2-1; 11 bases fit TRBD2. Looked up from germline, CDR1 is SGHRS and CDR2 is YFSETQ. V lost 3 bases, J lost 3 bases, and 8 bases stayed unmatched. The CDR3 is 17 residues long. The CDR3 region is CASSSTSGSVGYNEQFF. In DNA, the CDR3 is TGCGCCAGCAGCTCTACTAGCGGGAGTGTGGGCTACAATGAGCAGTTCTTC.

The chain is built from TRBV6-6 and TRBJ2-7; tentative D call: TRBD2 (6 bases). This CDR3 region has 14 residues. Trimming stripped 6 bases from V and 0 bases from J, with 12 bases between. Per the germline V gene, CDR1 is MNHNY and CDR2 is SVGAGI (reference sequence). The CDR3 region has the DNA TGTGCCAGCAGAACGGGGGTAAGCTCCTACGAGCAGTACTTC. Encoded protein: CASRTGVSSYEQYF.

The genes are TRBV7-3 and TRBJ2-2; D not certain. Germline V gene lookup returns CDR1 SGHTA and CDR2 FQGTGA. The CDR3 is 13 residues long. The ends were cut back, 0 bases at V and 6 bases at J, with 5 bases in the middle. The CDR3 region has the DNA TGTGCCAGCAGCTTAACTAGCCCCGGGGAGCTGTTTTTT. Translated: CASSLTSPGELFF.

J is TRBJ2-1 and V is TRBV19, with D perhaps matching TRBD2 (6 bases). V was cut by 8 bases and J by 3 bases, with 11 bases left in between. Germline CDR1 LNHDA, CDR2 SQIVND (reference sequence). The CDR3 has 13 amino acids. The CDR3 loop reads CASGERVYNEQFF. The CDR3 nucleotides read TGTGCCAGTGGGGAGCGGGTCTACAATGAGCAGTTCTTC.

The V gene is TRBV30, the J gene TRBJ1-6; D call uncertain. CDR1 GTSNPN and CDR2 SVGIG come from the germline V gene (reference sequence). CDR3 length: 15 amino acids. Trimming removed 3 bases at V and 0 bases at J, with 9 bases between. The CDR3 is CAWRRRLSYNSPLHF. The CDR3 coding sequence is TGTGCCTGGAGAAGGCGGCTCTCCTATAATTCACCCCTCCACTTT.

The chain links TRBV5-1 to TRBJ2-3, with no clear D. Looked up from germline, CDR1 is SGHRS and CDR2 is YFSETQ. CDR3 size: 12 residues. V was shortened by 2 bases and J by 2 bases, with 3 bases between the two germline ends. CDR3 loop: CASSFPTDTQYF. For the CDR3, the DNA is TGCGCCAGCAGCTTTCCCACAGATACGCAGTATTTT.

The genes are TRBV7-9 and TRBJ1-5; D not resolved. V gave up 0 bases and J gave up 3 bases, with 9 bases separating them. CDR1 is SEHNR, CDR2 FQNEAQ, per germline (reference sequence). The CDR3 contains 15 residues. The CDR3: CASSLASGPNQPQHF. The CDR3 nucleotides are TGTGCCAGCAGCTTAGCATCAGGTCCCAATCAGCCCCAGCATTTT.

This sequence joins TRBV5-5 and TRBJ2-3; no reliable D call. The V end lost 1 base, the J end lost 4 bases, and 10 bases lay between the germline ends. Germline-derived CDR1 and CDR2 are SGHKS and YYEKEE (reference sequence). This CDR3 has 14 amino acids. In nucleotides, the CDR3 is TGTGCCAGCAGCTTGAATTGGGTCCCAGATACGCAGTATTTT. Amino acid sequence: CASSLNWVPDTQYF.

V is TRBV6-5 and J is TRBJ2-3; no definite D call. Per germline, CDR1 MNHEY and CDR2 SVGAGI. CDR3 length equals 16 residues. The V gene lost 2 bases and the J gene lost 0 bases, with 12 bases spanning the gap. CDR3 protein: CASSYVAYPSTDTQYF. The CDR3 DNA sequence: TGTGCCAGCAGTTACGTCGCTTACCCTAGCACAGATACGCAGTATTTT.

The gene calls are TRBV18 and TRBJ2-5, with D possibly being TRBD2 (6 bases). The germline V gene has CDR1 KGHSH and CDR2 LQKENI. CDR3 size: 15 residues. V was pared by 3 bases and J by 5 bases, with 16 bases between. In DNA, the CDR3 is TGTGCCAGCTCACCCCGGACTACCCCCGCGGAGACCCAGTACTTC. It is translated as CASSPRTTPAETQYF. Full variable domain (rest looked up from reference TRBV18 and TRBJ2-5): NAGVMQNPRHLVRRRGQEARLRCSPMKGHSHVYWYRQLPEEGLKFMVYLQKENIIDESGMPKERFSAEFPKEGPSILRIQQVVRGDSAAYFCASSPRTTPAETQYFGPGTRLLVL.

The V gene is TRBV5-4, the J gene TRBJ2-7; the D gene is possibly TRBD2 (6 bases). Trimming removed 4 bases from V and 4 bases from J, with 18 bases in between. CDR1 is SGHNT, CDR2 YYREEE, per germline (reference sequence). This CDR3 is 15 amino acids long. This CDR3 is CASSPRRGTGYEQYF. The CDR3, as DNA: TGTGCCAGCAGCCCTCGACGCGGGACTGGATACGAGCAGTACTTC.

A few counts support this clone. The J gene is TRBJ1-1, the V gene TRBV7-3; unclear D gene. Germline V gene data show CDR1 as SGHTA and CDR2 as FQGTGA. The CDR3 is 12 amino acids. V dropped 5 bases and J dropped 6 bases, with 10 bases sitting between them. As DNA, the CDR3 is TGTGCCAGCAGCGCTCCCCGGTCTGAAGCTTTCTTT. Residues: CASSAPRSEAFF.

The V and J genes are TRBV2 and TRBJ1-4; unclear D gene. The CDR3 runs 15 residues. The germline V gene has CDR1 SNHLY and CDR2 FYNNEI. Deletions cut 6 bases from V and 4 bases from J, with 15 bases between. CDR3 sequence: CASSARLGGNEKLFF. CDR3 nucleotides: TGTGCCAGCAGCGCCCGACTCGGAGGTAATGAAAAACTGTTTTTT. The full variable domain, its missing parts supplied by reference TRBV2 and TRBJ1-4, is EPEVTQTPSHQVTQMGQEVILRCVPISNHLYFYWYRQILGQKVEFLVSFYNNEISEKSEIFDDQFSVERPDGSNFTLKIRSTKLEDSAMYFCASSARLGGNEKLFFGSGTQLSVL.

This chain uses TRBV5-1 with TRBJ2-1; 11 nucleotides align to TRBD2. With 4 bases clipped from V and 5 bases from J, the junction kept 2 bases outside the gene matches. CDR1 and CDR2 (germline): SGHRS, YFSETQ. The CDR3 totals 14 residues. CDR3 sequence (DNA): TGCGCCAGCAGCGCGGGACTAGCGGACAATGAGCAGTTCTTC. Protein product: CASSAGLADNEQFF.

This clone was recorded only once. The chain combines TRBV19 with TRBJ1-2; 7 nucleotides line up with TRBD1. The J segment lost 5 bases and the V segment lost 5 bases, leaving 8 bases of the junction unmatched. The CDR3 is 14 residues long. CDR1 and CDR2 (germline): LNHDA, SQIVND (reference sequence). The CDR3, as DNA: TGTGCCAGTAGTTACAGGGGCGAAGTTTATGGCTACACCTTC. It encodes CASSYRGEVYGYTF.

This clone has a single count. The chain is built from TRBV7-9 and TRBJ2-7, with TRBD2 as a possible D gene (5 bases). The CDR3 sequence is 13 residues long. The V end was cut by 1 base, the J end by 5 bases, with 9 bases between. Per the germline V gene, CDR1 is SEHNR and CDR2 is FQNEAQ (reference sequence). The CDR3 coding sequence is TGTGCCAGCAGCTTAGAGCGGCCCGACGAGCAGTACTTC. Translated, it gives CASSLERPDEQYF.

This chain joins TRBV9 and TRBJ1-2; tentatively, D is TRBD1 (5 bases). This CDR3 contains 14 residues. V lost 0 bases, J lost 3 bases, and 9 bases lay in between. The germline V gene has CDR1 SGDLS and CDR2 YYNGEE. In DNA, the CDR3 is TGTGCCAGCAGCGTAGCCAGGGCCGACTATGGCTACACCTTC. Translated: CASSVARADYGYTF.

The V call is TRBV30, the J call TRBJ1-2, with 7 bases matching TRBD1. CDR3 length equals 14 residues. Germline V CDR1 and CDR2: GTSNPN, SVGIG (reference sequence). V trimming: 4 bases; J trimming: 5 bases; junction bases outside the gene matches: 10. The CDR3 spells CAWTRGGSGYGYTF. As DNA, the CDR3 is TGTGCCTGGACTCGAGGGGGCTCGGGGTATGGCTACACCTTC.

The chain combines TRBV7-9 with TRBJ1-6; the D is unclear. CDR1 SEHNR and CDR2 FQNEAQ come from the germline V gene (reference sequence). V was trimmed by 3 bases and J by 2 bases, leaving 2 bases between them. The CDR3 is 13 residues long. The CDR3 sequence: CASSLPYNSPLHF. The CDR3 nucleotides read TGTGCCAGCAGCTTGCCCTATAATTCACCCCTCCACTTT.

The V call is TRBV5-4, the J call TRBJ2-5; TRBD1 might be the D (5 bases). The V and J ends lost 4 bases and 2 bases respectively, with 12 bases between them. Germline V gene data show CDR1 as SGHNT and CDR2 as YYREEE (reference sequence). The CDR3 covers 14 residues. The chain's CDR3 is CASSLGQTQETQYF. The CDR3 DNA reads as TGTGCCAGCAGCCTAGGACAAACTCAAGAGACCCAGTACTTC.

To note about this clone: At one end the junction does not follow the germline gene, possibly because of a read error. V gene TRBV6-5 combines with J gene TRBJ2-4, with 7 bases fitting TRBD1. The CDR3 totals 13 residues. CDR1 and CDR2 (germline): MNHEY, SVGAGI. The CDR3 DNA reads TGTGCCGGCAGGGAACAGGGGACAAACATTCAGTACTTC. It yields the protein CAGREQGTNIQYF.

The chain combines TRBV7-3 with TRBJ2-1; weak D call: TRBD1 (7 bases). The germline V and J ends were trimmed by 5 bases and 2 bases, with 10 bases remaining between them. The CDR3 totals 14 residues. From germline, CDR1 is SGHTA and CDR2 FQGTGA. The chain's CDR3 is CASSPGGPYNEQFF. DNA of the CDR3: TGTGCCAGCAGCCCAGGGGGGCCCTACAATGAGCAGTTCTTC. Filled out from reference TRBV7-3 and TRBJ2-1, the complete variable domain reads GAGVSQTPSNKVTEKGKYVELRCDPISGHTALYWYRQSLGQGPEFLIYFQGTGAADDSGLPNDRFFAVRPEGSVSTLKIQRTERGDSAVYLCASSPGGPYNEQFFGPGTRLTVL.

The chain is built from TRBV11-2 and TRBJ2-3, with 8 positions matching TRBD2. The CDR3 totals 14 residues. Trimming at V came to 5 bases and at J to 2 bases, leaving 3 bases not matched to a gene. Germline-derived CDR1 and CDR2 are SGHAT and FQNNGV. CDR3 sequence (DNA): TGTGCCAGCAGCCTAGCGGGTAACACAGATACGCAGTATTTT. Protein: CASSLAGNTDTQYF.

The chain links TRBV7-3 to TRBJ2-3; TRBD2 might be the D (5 bases). Trimming removed 5 bases at V and 4 bases at J, with 13 bases between. CDR1 is SGHTA and CDR2 is FQGTGA in the germline V gene. The CDR3 spans 14 residues. Here the CDR3 DNA reads TGTGCCAGCAGCCCTCGGGAACTACCAGATACGCAGTATTTT. This gives the protein CASSPRELPDTQYF.

This chain uses TRBV27 with TRBJ1-2; D is uncertain. Germline lookup yields CDR1 MNHEY and CDR2 SMNVEV (reference sequence). The length of the CDR3 is 14 residues. V lost 5 bases to trimming and J lost 7 bases, with 17 bases between them. CDR3 bases: TGTGCCAGCAGTAGACCGGGGTCCAACGGTGGCTACACCTTC. Encoded protein: CASSRPGSNGGYTF.

J is TRBJ1-2 and V is TRBV15; 7 bases match TRBD1. CDR1 and CDR2 (germline): LNHNV, YYDKDF (reference sequence). V gave up 0 bases and J gave up 4 bases; unmatched junction bases: 2. The CDR3 contains 14 residues. CDR3 DNA sequence: TGTGCCACCAGCAGAGATCGGGACAGCTATGGCTACACCTTC. Protein sequence: CATSRDRDSYGYTF.

CDR3 sequence reads: CASSLVGNEQFF. In DNA, the CDR3 is TGCGCCAGCAGCCTCGTCGGGAATGAGCAGTTCTTC. The J gene is TRBJ2-1, the V gene TRBV4-1; D uncertain. V lost 4 bases, J lost 7 bases, and 8 bases lay in between. Germline V lookup: CDR1 MGHRA, CDR2 YSYEKL. This CDR3 spans 12 amino acids.

The chain recombines TRBV18 with TRBJ2-1; 7 nucleotides match TRBD2. V dropped 0 bases and J dropped 4; count of bases not matched to a gene: 6. Germline assignment: CDR1 KGHSH and CDR2 LQKENI. The CDR3 covers 16 residues. The CDR3 reads CASSPPVSGWYNEQFF. CDR3 nucleotides: TGTGCCAGCTCACCACCGGTTAGCGGGTGGTACAATGAGCAGTTCTTC.